The 8 T cell receptor beta chains given below trace back to one sample, sequenced in a study of CD8+ T cells in alopecia areata. Isolated RNA was reverse transcribed into cDNA used as the sequencing template. The data were produced by immunoSEQ multiplex PCR, yet TCRdb's version contains in-frame clones alone and is incomplete. The sample shows around 250,000 clones, roughly two thirds of them seen only once. The input for sequencing was CD4+ T cells sorted from blood, taken at week 0. The source is a human donor with alopecia areata.

The chain employs TRBV5-6 and TRBJ1-4; D not certain. CDR1 is SGHDT, CDR2 YYEEEE, per germline. The CDR3 is 15 amino acids. V lost 4 bases and J 0 bases, leaving 10 bases between the germline ends. The CDR3 here is CASSRYTATNEKLFF. The CDR3 DNA follows: TGTGCCAGCAGCCGGTATACCGCAACTAATGAAAAACTGTTTTTT. The full variable domain, its missing parts supplied by reference TRBV5-6 and TRBJ1-4, is DAGVTQSPTHLIKTRGQQVTLRCSPKSGHDTVSWYQQALGQGPQFIFQYYEEEERQRGNFPDRFSGHQFPNYSSELNVNALLLGDSALYLCASSRYTATNEKLFFGSGTQLSVL.

In its sample, this clone ranks as medium-sized. V gene TRBV11-2 combines with J gene TRBJ2-7; D might be TRBD2 (5 bases). From germline, CDR1 is SGHAT and CDR2 FQNNGV. This CDR3 has 16 residues. Trimming took off 1 base at V and 5 bases at J, with 18 bases between the two ends. CDR3 loop: CASSLVWANEGDEQYF. The DNA for the CDR3 is TGTGCCAGCAGCTTAGTATGGGCTAATGAGGGCGACGAGCAGTACTTC.

The table lists this clone with a count of one. The chain is built from TRBV29-1 and TRBJ2-5; a possible D gene is TRBD1 (7 bases). Per germline, CDR1 SQVTM and CDR2 ANQGSEA. Trimming shortened V by 7 bases and J by 2 bases, and 11 bases separated the two germline ends. CDR3 length: 12 residues. The CDR3 DNA sequence: TGCAGCGCAGGGGGGCCTCAAGAGACCCAGTACTTC. It translates to CSAGGPQETQYF.

Concerning this clone: At one of its ends the junction is not consistent with the germline gene, which may arise from a read error. V and J are TRBV15 and TRBJ2-3, with a weak D call TRBD2 (5 bases). The CDR3 extends over 13 amino acids. Looked up from germline, CDR1 is LNHNV and CDR2 is YYDKDF (reference sequence). The CDR3 reads CALGRAGTDTQYF. CDR3 coding DNA: TGCGCATTAGGGCGGGCTGGGACAGATACGCAGTATTTT.

The chain couples TRBV2 to TRBJ2-5; D may match TRBD1 or TRBD2 (6 bases each). Per the germline V gene, CDR1 is SNHLY and CDR2 is FYNNEI. The CDR3 has 13 amino acids. The V end was cut by 7 bases, the J end by 4 bases, with 13 bases between. The CDR3 sequence: CASKAGGGETQYF. CDR3 sequence (DNA): TGTGCCAGCAAGGCAGGAGGGGGAGAGACCCAGTACTTC.

The rearrangement joins TRBV30 to TRBJ2-5; no firm D call. The J call is in doubt because the DNA end fits TRBJ2-7 better. CDR1 GTSNPN and CDR2 SVGIG come from the germline V gene (reference sequence). The CDR3 consists of 12 residues. CDR3 loop: CAWRFGSYEQYF. In DNA form, the CDR3 reads TGTGCCTGGAGGTTCGGGTCCTACGAGCAGTACTTC.

This chain uses TRBV2 with TRBJ1-5, with D possibly being TRBD1 (5 bases). Germline loops: CDR1 SNHLY, CDR2 FYNNEI. The CDR3 contains 16 residues. Trimming took off 6 bases at V and 0 bases at J, with 15 bases between the two ends. CDR3 sequence: CASRNGGAYSNQPQHF. As DNA, the CDR3 is TGTGCCAGCAGGAACGGAGGGGCTTATAGCAATCAGCCCCAGCATTTT.

V and J are TRBV5-1 and TRBJ1-2, with unresolved D. This CDR3 comprises 13 residues. Trimming stripped 0 bases from V and 7 bases from J, with 10 bases between. Germline values: CDR1 SGHRS, CDR2 YFSETQ. CDR3 loop: CASSLGPEGGYTF. DNA of the CDR3: TGCGCCAGCAGCTTGGGCCCGGAAGGTGGCTACACCTTC. The complete variable domain, with remaining parts taken from reference TRBV5-1 and TRBJ1-2, reads KAGVTQTPRYLIKTRGQQVTLSCSPISGHRSVSWYQQTPGQGLQFLFEYFSETQRNKGNFPGRFSGRQFSNSRSEMNVSTLELGDSALYLCASSLGPEGGYTFGSGTRLTVV.